A selection of T cell receptor beta chains follows, all from one sample in a study of T cell responses to AZD1222 COVID-19 vaccine. Measured with immunoSEQ multiplex PCR; TCRdb has only the in-frame clones, and not every one. The sample has some 150,000 clones, around nine tenths seen once. The specimen was peripheral blood, collected on day 0 of AZD1222 vaccination. All receptors come from an adult in good health. Each CDR3 is given with its conserved first and last residue. Fields, in order: V gene, J gene, clone size, D gene, CDR3 DNA, CDR3 protein. The D gene is left open where the match is weak. Part of the rows lack a size; the others show once, few, many or a class for expanded clones.

V gene: TRBV11-3
J gene: TRBJ2-1
clone size: NA
D gene: TRBD2
CDR3 DNA: TGTGCCAGCAGCTCGCTAGCGGGATCACTGTTCTTC
CDR3 protein: CASSSLAGSLFF

V gene: TRBV11-2
J gene: TRBJ2-1
clone size: NA
D gene: TRBD2
CDR3 DNA: TGTGCCAGCAGTAGGTCCGGGACTACCTACAATGAGCAGTTCTTC
CDR3 protein: CASSRSGTTYNEQFF

V gene: TRBV6-2/TRBV6-3
J gene: TRBJ2-7
clone size: NA
D gene: NA
CDR3 DNA: TGTGCCAGCAGTTCCCCGGGACGGAGCTACGAGCAGTACTTC
CDR3 protein: CASSSPGRSYEQYF

V gene: TRBV29-1
J gene: TRBJ2-7
clone size: once
D gene: NA
CDR3 DNA: TGCAGCGTTGTACACCCGCACTCCTACGAGCAGTACTTC
CDR3 protein: CSVVHPHSYEQYF

V gene: TRBV28
J gene: TRBJ1-1
clone size: once
D gene: NA
CDR3 DNA: TGTGCCAGCAGTTTATACCAGGTCTTGAACACTGAAGCTTTCTTT
CDR3 protein: CASSLYQVLNTEAFF

V gene: TRBV27
J gene: TRBJ1-5
clone size: NA
D gene: TRBD1
CDR3 DNA: TGTGCCAGCAGTCCCCAGGGGGTCCGGCAGCCCCAGCATTTT
CDR3 protein: CASSPQGVRQPQHF

V gene: TRBV6-5
J gene: TRBJ1-1
clone size: NA
D gene: NA
CDR3 DNA: TGTGCCAGCAGTTATGGAACCATCACTGAAGCTTTCTTT
CDR3 protein: CASSYGTITEAFF

V gene: TRBV28
J gene: TRBJ2-7
clone size: NA
D gene: NA
CDR3 DNA: TGTGCCAGCAGTTCACCTACCCCATACTACGAGCAGTACTTC
CDR3 protein: CASSSPTPYYEQYF

V gene: TRBV27
J gene: TRBJ1-5
clone size: NA
D gene: TRBD1
CDR3 DNA: TGTGCCAGCGGATTGCAGGGGGGCAATCAGCCCCAGCATTTT
CDR3 protein: CASGLQGGNQPQHF

V gene: TRBV27
J gene: TRBJ1-2
clone size: NA
D gene: TRBD1
CDR3 DNA: TGTGCCAGCAGAGAGAACAGGGGGTATGGCTACACCTTC
CDR3 protein: CASRENRGYGYTF